This T cell receptor beta chain was captured by sequencing in a study of cytomegalovirus exposure and HLA in healthy donors. Study-level results: Later analysis associated a missense DCLRE1C variant with TCR beta V- and J-gene trimming. A later analysis linked 16,951 TCR beta sequences to HLA alleles at 0.05 false discovery rate. A later analysis, which compared TCR beta chains of equal frequency, found the HLA-associated ones more clonally expanded.

As concerns this clone: Its antigen is still unknown.

The CDR3 is 16 amino acids. Trimming took 10 bases from V and 3 from J, leaving 24 bases between them. Germline assignment: CDR1 MNHEY and CDR2 SMNVEV (reference sequence). The study ran its PCR with 60 Vbeta and 13 Jbeta primers. This table comes from immunoSEQ multiplex PCR, and its TCRdb copy is limited to in-frame clones, with some not included. The sample lists hundreds of thousands of clones, just over 70% occurring once. The TCR comes from a female donor in good health and CMV-seronegative. This chain uses TRBV27 with TRBJ1-2, with a tentative D call TRBD1 (5 bases). Sequencing used PBMCs. CDR3 amino acids: CATGSGQGRGYYGYTF. CDR3 coding DNA: TGTGCCACCGGCAGCGGGCAGGGACGAGGGTACTATGGCTACACCTTC.